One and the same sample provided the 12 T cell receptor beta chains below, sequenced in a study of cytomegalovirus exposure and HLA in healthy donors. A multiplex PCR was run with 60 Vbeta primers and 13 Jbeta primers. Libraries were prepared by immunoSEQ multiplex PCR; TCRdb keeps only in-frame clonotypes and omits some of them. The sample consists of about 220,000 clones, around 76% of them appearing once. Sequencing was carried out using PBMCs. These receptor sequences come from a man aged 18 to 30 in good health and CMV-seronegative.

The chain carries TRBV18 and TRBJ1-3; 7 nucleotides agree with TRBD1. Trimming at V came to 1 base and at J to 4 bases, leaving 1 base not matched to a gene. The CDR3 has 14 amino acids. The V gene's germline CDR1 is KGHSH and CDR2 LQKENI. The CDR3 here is CASSPQGAGNTIYF. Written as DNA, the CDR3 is TGTGCCAGCTCACCACAGGGGGCAGGAAACACCATATATTTT.

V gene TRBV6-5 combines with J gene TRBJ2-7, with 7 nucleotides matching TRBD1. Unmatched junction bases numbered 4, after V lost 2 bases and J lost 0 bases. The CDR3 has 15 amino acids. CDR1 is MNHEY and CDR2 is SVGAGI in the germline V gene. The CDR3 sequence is CASSYRRDSSYEQYF. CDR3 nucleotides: TGTGCCAGCAGTTACCGAAGGGACAGCTCCTACGAGCAGTACTTC.

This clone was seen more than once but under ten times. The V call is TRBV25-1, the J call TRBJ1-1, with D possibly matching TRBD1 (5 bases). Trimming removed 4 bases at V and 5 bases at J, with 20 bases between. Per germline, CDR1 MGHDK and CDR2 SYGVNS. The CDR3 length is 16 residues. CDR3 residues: CASSGPFLTAGTEAFF. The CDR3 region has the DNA TGTGCCAGCAGTGGACCTTTCTTGACAGCCGGAACTGAAGCTTTCTTT.

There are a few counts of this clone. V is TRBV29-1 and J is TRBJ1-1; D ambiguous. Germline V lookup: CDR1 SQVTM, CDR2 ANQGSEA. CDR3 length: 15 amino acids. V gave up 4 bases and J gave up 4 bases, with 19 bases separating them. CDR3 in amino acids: CSVARLAGVVTEAFF. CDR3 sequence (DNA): TGCAGCGTTGCTCGTTTGGCCGGGGTCGTCACTGAAGCTTTCTTT.

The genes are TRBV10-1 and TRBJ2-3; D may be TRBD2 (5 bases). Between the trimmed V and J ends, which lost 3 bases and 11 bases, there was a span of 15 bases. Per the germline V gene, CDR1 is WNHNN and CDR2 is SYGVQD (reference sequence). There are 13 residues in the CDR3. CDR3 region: CASSDLDPRGQYF. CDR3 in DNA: TGCGCCAGCAGTGATCTAGACCCTCGGGGGCAGTATTTT.

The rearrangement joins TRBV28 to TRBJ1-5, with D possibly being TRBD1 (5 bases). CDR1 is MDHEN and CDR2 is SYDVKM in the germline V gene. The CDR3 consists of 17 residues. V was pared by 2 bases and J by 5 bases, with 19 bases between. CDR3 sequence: CASSLPQGVASHQPQHF. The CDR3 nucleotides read TGTGCCAGCAGTTTACCCCAGGGTGTAGCATCCCATCAGCCCCAGCATTTT.

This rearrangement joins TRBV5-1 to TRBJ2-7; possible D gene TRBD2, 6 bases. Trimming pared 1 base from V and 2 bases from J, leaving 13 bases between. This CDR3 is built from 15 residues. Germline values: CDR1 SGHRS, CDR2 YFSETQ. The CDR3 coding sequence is TGCGCCAGCAGCTTGTTGGGGGGATCGACCTACGAGCAGTACTTC. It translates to CASSLLGGSTYEQYF.

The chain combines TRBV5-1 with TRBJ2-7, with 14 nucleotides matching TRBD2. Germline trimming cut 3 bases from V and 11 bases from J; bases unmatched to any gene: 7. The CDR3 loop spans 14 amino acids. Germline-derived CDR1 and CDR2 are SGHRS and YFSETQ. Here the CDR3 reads CASSSGTSGSREYF. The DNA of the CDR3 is TGCGCCAGCAGCTCCGGGACTAGCGGGAGTCGGGAGTACTTC.

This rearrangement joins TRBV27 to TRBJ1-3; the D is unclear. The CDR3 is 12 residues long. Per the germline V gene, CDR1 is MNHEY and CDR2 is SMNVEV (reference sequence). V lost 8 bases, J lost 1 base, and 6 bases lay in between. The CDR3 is CASGGSGNTIYF. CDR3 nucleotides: TGTGCCAGCGGCGGTTCTGGAAACACCATATATTTT.

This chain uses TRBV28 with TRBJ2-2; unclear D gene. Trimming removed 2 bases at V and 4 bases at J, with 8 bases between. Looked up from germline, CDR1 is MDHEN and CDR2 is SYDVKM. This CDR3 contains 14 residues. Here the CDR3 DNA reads TGTGCCAGCAGTTTACGGGTGGTCACCGGGGAGCTGTTTTTT. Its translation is CASSLRVVTGELFF.

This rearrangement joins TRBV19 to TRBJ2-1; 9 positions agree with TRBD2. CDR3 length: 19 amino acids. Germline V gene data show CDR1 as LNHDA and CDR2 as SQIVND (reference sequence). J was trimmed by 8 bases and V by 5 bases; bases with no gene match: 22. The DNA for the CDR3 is TGTGCCAGTAGTCCCCCTTCGGGTAGCGGGAGCCCCTTTTGGCATGAGCAGTTCTTC. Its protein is CASSPPSGSGSPFWHEQFF.

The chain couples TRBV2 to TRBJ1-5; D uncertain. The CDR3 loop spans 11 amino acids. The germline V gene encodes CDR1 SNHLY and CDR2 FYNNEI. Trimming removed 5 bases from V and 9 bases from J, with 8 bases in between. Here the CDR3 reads CASSQNGPQHF. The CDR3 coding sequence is TGTGCCAGCAGTCAGAATGGGCCCCAGCATTTT.